Listed below are T cell receptor beta chains from one sample, sequenced in a study of human T cells and chemical hapten exposure. TCRdb redid the calling of the reads with MiXCR, one entry per CDR3 protein. Counted here are 95,000 to 150,000 distinct CDR3 sequences, less than 10% occurring once; the ten biggest clones make up around 1.5%. Sequenced sample: whole blood. The receptors derive from a human donor in good health. Some clones in this sample may be carry-over from other donors' samples. CDR3s include the opening cysteine and the closing phenylalanine or tryptophan. Each record gives: CDR3 length, V gene, J gene, CDR3 protein.

16,TRBV21-1,TRBJ2-1,CASSSGLCGAHNEQFF
16,TRBV5-1,TRBJ2-7,CASSLVIGAEGNEQYF
14,TRBV5-1,TRBJ2-7,CASSLTGPTYEQYF
13,TRBV20-1,TRBJ2-7,CSAWGQAENEQYF
15,TRBV12-5,TRBJ2-3,CASGSTGALTDTQYF
11,TRBV7-9,TRBJ2-7,CCITTDYEQYF
16,TRBV4-1,TRBJ2-2,CTSSQEAGANTGELFF
17,TRBV15,TRBJ2-1,CATSRDVGTSGRNEQFF
15,TRBV4-3,TRBJ1-1,CASSQERGANTEAFF
15,TRBV7-9,TRBJ2-1,CASSLRQGRYNEQFF
14,TRBV19,TRBJ1-2,CASSEGVLIGGYTF
14,TRBV6-5,TRBJ1-2,CASSYSTVGYGYTF
13,TRBV4-1,TRBJ2-7,CASSRGLGYEQYF
15,TRBV5-1,TRBJ1-1,CASSLVPGTNTEAFF
15,TRBV5-1,TRBJ2-2,CASSLQGRDTGELFF
15,TRBV7-8,TRBJ2-3,CASSLKAASTDTQYF
15,TRBV7-9,TRBJ2-7,CASSLAGKGPGEQYF